This is a list of T cell receptor beta chains from one sample in a study of vaccination effects on CD4 cells after COVID-19. This table comes from immunoSEQ multiplex PCR, and its TCRdb copy is limited to in-frame clones, with some not included. This sample has under 85,000 clones; about 70% occur once, and the top ten carry approximately 1.7%. No antigens are known for them. The material sequenced was CD4+ T cells from PBMCs cultured with HCoV-229E spike peptides, taken before COVID-19 vaccination. The origin of the receptors is a human donor who received a COVID-19 vaccine. Each CDR3 is given with its conserved first and last residue. The order of the fields is V gene, clone size, J gene, D gene, CDR3 protein, CDR3 DNA. A D gene is named only where the DNA matches it firmly. Not every row has a clone size; where given, it reads once, few, many or a size class.

TRBV5-1	once	TRBJ2-1	TRBD2	CASSLPLAGSDEQFF	TGCGCCAGCAGCTTGCCCCTAGCGGGGTCAGATGAGCAGTTCTTC
TRBV9	.	TRBJ1-4	.	CASSRRQDNNEKLFF	TGTGCCAGCAGCCGACGTCAGGATAATAATGAAAAACTGTTTTTT
TRBV11-2	.	TRBJ1-4	.	CASSDWPTEEKLFF	TGTGCCAGCAGCGATTGGCCAACCGAGGAAAAACTGTTTTTT
TRBV2	.	TRBJ1-2	TRBD1	CASRTGDDYGYTF	TGTGCCAGCAGGACAGGGGACGACTATGGCTACACCTTC
TRBV15	.	TRBJ1-2	.	CATSRDQSVTSYGYTF	TGTGCCACCAGCAGAGATCAATCCGTGACAAGCTATGGCTACACCTTC
TRBV24-1	.	TRBJ2-1	.	CATSDLKGIYQFF	TGTGCCACCAGTGATTTGAAGGGGATCTACCAGTTCTTC
TRBV19	.	TRBJ1-5	.	CATRPRQGFQPQHF	TGTGCCACCCGCCCGCGTCAGGGTTTCCAGCCCCAGCATTTT
TRBV18	.	TRBJ2-1	.	CASSPLGLGEQFF	TGTGCCAGCTCACCTCTGGGGCTCGGTGAGCAGTTCTTC
TRBV6-6	.	TRBJ2-3	.	CASSHPGGDTQYF	TGTGCCAGCAGCCACCCTGGCGGGGATACGCAGTATTTT
TRBV21-1	once	TRBJ2-3	.	CASRSRDRAPDTQYF	TGTGCCAGCCGATCCCGGGACAGGGCTCCAGATACGCAGTATTTT
TRBV9	once	TRBJ2-1	TRBD2	CASSRGTSGEVEQFF	TGTGCCAGCAGCCGGGGGACTAGCGGAGAGGTCGAGCAGTTCTTC
TRBV5-3	.	TRBJ1-1	.	CARSCGAGGKNTEAFF	TGTGCCAGAAGCTGTGGGGCAGGTGGCAAGAACACTGAAGCTTTCTTT
TRBV2	.	TRBJ2-1	TRBD2	CASSAQGTSEQFF	TGTGCCAGCAGTGCGCAGGGGACTAGTGAGCAGTTCTTC
TRBV12-3/TRBV12-4	once	TRBJ1-2	.	CASSLNGPYGYTF	TGTGCCAGCAGTTTAAACGGACCCTATGGCTACACCTTC